This entry lists 20 T cell receptor beta chains sequenced from one sample in a study of sequential checkpoint blockade in melanoma. As for treatment: randomized to nivolumab then ipilimumab (arm A) or the reverse (arm B). The method was immunoSEQ multiplex PCR; TCRdb's version includes in-frame clones alone and lacks a portion of them. Among 9,500 to 15,000 clones listed, about 80% were seen once. The specimen was CD8+ T cells sorted from blood (inferred from file names), collected from a patient given nivolumab and ipilimumab in sequence. All receptors come from a human donor with melanoma.

V is TRBV4-2 and J is TRBJ1-5; D is uncertain. V was cut by 0 bases and J by 4 bases, with 13 bases left in between. This CDR3 comprises 16 residues. Per germline, CDR1 LGHNA and CDR2 YNFKEQ. In DNA form, the CDR3 reads TGTGCCAGCAGCCAAGAAACAGAGACCGCAAATCAGCCCCAGCATTTT. The encoded protein is CASSQETETANQPQHF.

J is TRBJ2-2 and V is TRBV5-4; 7 bases are shared with TRBD1. This CDR3 is built from 14 residues. Trimming at V came to 2 bases and at J to 7 bases, leaving 5 bases not matched to a gene. Germline V gene lookup returns CDR1 SGHNT and CDR2 YYREEE (reference sequence). CDR3 region: CASSLRGLNGELFF. For the CDR3, the DNA is TGTGCCAGCAGCTTAAGGGGGCTGAACGGGGAGCTGTTTTTT.

This chain uses TRBV9 with TRBJ1-1; the D is unclear. The V gene lost 7 bases and the J gene lost 5 bases, with 9 bases spanning the gap. Germline CDR1 and CDR2: SGDLS and YYNGEE. The CDR3 loop spans 11 amino acids. CDR3 DNA sequence: TGTGCCAGCGGGAGGAAAACTGAAGCTTTCTTT. Its protein is CASGRKTEAFF.

This clone was recorded once. The chain uses TRBV28 and TRBJ2-7; D remains unclear. Germline values: CDR1 MDHEN, CDR2 SYDVKM. The V end lost 2 bases, the J end lost 0 bases, and 11 bases lay between the germline ends. The CDR3 has 15 residues. Here the CDR3 DNA reads TGTGCCAGCAGTTTAGTGCCCCAGGACTCCTACGAGCAGTACTTC. Translating gives CASSLVPQDSYEQYF.

The V and J genes are TRBV6-5 and TRBJ2-7, with 9 bases identical to TRBD1. This CDR3 is built from 14 residues. The junction had 1 base not matched to a gene; V was cut back by 0 bases and J by 4 bases. CDR1 and CDR2 (germline): MNHEY, SVGAGI. CDR3 sequence reads: CASSYSGQGYEQYF. The CDR3 DNA sequence: TGTGCCAGCAGTTACTCGGGACAGGGATACGAGCAGTACTTC.

This clone has more than one count but fewer than ten. The CDR3: CASSSWDTTNYGYTF. Here the CDR3 DNA reads TGTGCCAGCAGTTCATGGGACACAACTAACTATGGCTACACCTTC. The chain joins TRBV28 to TRBJ1-2; tentative D call: TRBD1 (6 bases). CDR3 length: 15 amino acids. V gave up 4 bases and J gave up 0 bases, with 12 bases separating them. The germline V gene encodes CDR1 MDHEN and CDR2 SYDVKM.

The chain recombines TRBV2 with TRBJ2-5, with no clear D. The CDR3 consists of 14 residues. Trimming removed 6 bases from V and 5 bases from J, with 16 bases in between. Germline lookup yields CDR1 SNHLY and CDR2 FYNNEI. The CDR3 DNA reads as TGTGCCAGCAGGAAGCCAGGTTCGGCCGAGACCCAGTACTTC. Its protein is CASRKPGSAETQYF.

V usage is TRBV11-2 and J usage is TRBJ1-1, with 8 positions matching TRBD1. Unmatched junction bases numbered 7, after V lost 1 base and J lost 6 bases. Germline loops: CDR1 SGHAT, CDR2 FQNNGV. CDR3 length: 15 amino acids. The CDR3 is CASSLGRQGASEAFF. CDR3 DNA sequence: TGTGCCAGCAGCTTAGGACGGCAGGGGGCCTCTGAAGCTTTCTTT.

The J gene is TRBJ2-1, the V gene TRBV5-8, with TRBD2 as a possible D gene (6 bases). The CDR3 runs 16 residues. Germline-derived CDR1 and CDR2 are SGHTS and YDEGEE. Trimming took 7 bases from V and 6 from J, leaving 23 bases between them. The CDR3 loop reads CASLGLGGSPGNEQFF. The CDR3 bases are TGTGCCAGCTTAGGGTTGGGGGGATCTCCGGGCAATGAGCAGTTCTTC.

This chain links TRBV7-9 with TRBJ2-3; 9 bases are shared with TRBD2. J lost 0 bases, V lost 5 bases, and 3 bases had no gene match. Germline CDR1 is SEHNR and CDR2 is FQNEAQ (reference sequence). The CDR3 runs to 15 residues. The CDR3 DNA reads TGTGCCAGCAGCACCAGCGGGGGGAGCACAGATACGCAGTATTTT. Protein: CASSTSGGSTDTQYF.

This rearrangement joins TRBV25-1 to TRBJ2-3, with 9 positions matching TRBD1. Per the germline V gene, CDR1 is MGHDK and CDR2 is SYGVNS. Trimming at V came to 6 bases and at J to 5 bases, leaving 3 bases not matched to a gene. The CDR3 contains 13 residues. The CDR3, as DNA: TGTGCCAGCAGCGGGACAGGGTTAGATACGCAGTATTTT. Its protein product is CASSGTGLDTQYF.

Written as DNA, the CDR3 is TGCGCCAGCAAGCTCAGAACGGGGGGGACAATGAACACCGGGGAGCTGTTTTTT. It is translated as CASKLRTGGTMNTGELFF. The chain combines TRBV5-1 with TRBJ2-2, with TRBD2 matching over 8 bases. CDR1 and CDR2 (germline): SGHRS, YFSETQ. The J segment lost 1 base and the V segment lost 6 bases, leaving 14 bases of the junction unmatched. The CDR3 consists of 18 residues.

This chain connects TRBV7-9 to TRBJ2-7; 7 bases map to TRBD2. Germline assignment: CDR1 SEHNR and CDR2 FQNEAQ (reference sequence). CDR3 length equals 16 residues. Trimming cost V 5 bases and J 3 bases; bases outside gene matches: 13. CDR3 DNA: TGTGCCAGCAGCCCTCAAGGGGCTAGCGGTTTCTACGAGCAGTACTTC. Protein: CASSPQGASGFYEQYF.

V is TRBV14 and J is TRBJ2-1, with D hard to call. The V gene's germline CDR1 is SGHDN and CDR2 FVKESK. The V gene lost 0 bases and the J gene lost 9 bases, with 12 bases spanning the gap. There are 14 residues in the CDR3. The CDR3 is CASSQDELPFEQFF. The CDR3 DNA is TGTGCCAGCAGCCAAGATGAGTTACCCTTTGAGCAGTTCTTC.

J is TRBJ2-3 and V is TRBV2, with 10 bases lining up with TRBD2. Germline loops: CDR1 SNHLY, CDR2 FYNNEI. Trimming at V came to 2 bases and at J to 3 bases, leaving 5 bases not matched to a gene. This CDR3 comprises 16 residues. The CDR3, as DNA: TGTGCCAGCAGTGAACCCCAGCGGGGGGGAACAGATACGCAGTATTTT. Its translation is CASSEPQRGGTDTQYF.

The chain couples TRBV6-5 to TRBJ2-1, with 10 bases matching TRBD2. CDR3 length: 14 residues. The V segment lost 5 bases and the J segment 4 bases; nucleotides outside the gene matches: 2. Per the germline V gene, CDR1 is MNHEY and CDR2 is SVGAGI. Here the CDR3 DNA reads TGTGCCAGCAGTGGACTAGCGGATTACAATGAGCAGTTCTTC. Amino acid sequence: CASSGLADYNEQFF.

The chain employs TRBV4-1 and TRBJ2-7; a weak D match, TRBD2 (6 bases). Trimming stripped 0 bases from V and 3 bases from J, with 9 bases between. The CDR3 runs 14 residues. Germline assignment: CDR1 MGHRA and CDR2 YSYEKL. The CDR3 DNA reads TGCGCCAGCAGCCAAGATGCGACTAGCTACGAGCAGTACTTC. Translating gives CASSQDATSYEQYF.

This chain links TRBV7-6 with TRBJ2-2; 8 nucleotides agree with TRBD2. Germline V gives CDR1 SGHVS, CDR2 FNYEAQ. V gave up 4 bases and J gave up 0 bases; unmatched junction bases: 4. The CDR3 covers 16 residues. This CDR3 reads CASSSPGLANTGELFF. The CDR3 nucleotides read TGTGCCAGCAGCTCTCCGGGACTAGCGAACACCGGGGAGCTGTTTTTT.

The chain uses TRBV5-1 and TRBJ1-4, with 9 bases aligning to TRBD1. Germline V gene data show CDR1 as SGHRS and CDR2 as YFSETQ. V lost 4 bases to trimming and J lost 10 bases; unmatched junction nucleotides: 8. This CDR3 contains 14 residues. The CDR3 spells CASSDPGQGRKLFF. The CDR3 DNA is TGCGCCAGCAGCGACCCGGGACAGGGCCGAAAACTGTTTTTT.

The chain joins TRBV6-6 to TRBJ2-1; 7 bases map to TRBD1. J lost 7 bases, V lost 5 bases, and 8 bases had no gene match. CDR3 size: 14 residues. Germline CDR1 and CDR2: MNHNY and SVGAGI (reference sequence). In DNA form, the CDR3 reads TGTGCCAGCAGTAACGACAGGGTAAAAAATGAGCAGTTCTTC. Amino acids: CASSNDRVKNEQFF.